This T cell receptor (beta chain) was recorded in a study of cytotoxic CD8 clonotypes in ibrutinib-treated CLL. The study, taken as a whole, reports: Investigators sampled sustained-remission and progressing patients at differing times.

Regarding this clone: Its matching antigen is unknown.

Data came from immunoSEQ multiplex PCR; TCRdb stores just in-frame clones and leaves some out. In the table there are around 25,000 clones, 60% to 80% of which are singletons. Trimming cost V 10 bases and J 3 bases, with 12 bases left between them. Germline CDR1 is MNHNY and CDR2 is SVGAGI (reference sequence). The length of the CDR3 is 12 residues. The sample in question was PBMCs, obtained at disease progression, from a patient treated with ibrutinib. The sequence derives from a human donor with chronic lymphocytic leukemia. This rearrangement joins TRBV6-6 to TRBJ1-1; D remains unclear. The CDR3 loop reads CATFASYTEAFF. The CDR3 bases are TGTGCCACCTTCGCCAGCTACACTGAAGCTTTCTTT.